A selection of T cell receptor beta chains follows, all from one sample in a study of memory CD4+ T cells and cytomegalovirus serostatus. The method was immunoSEQ multiplex PCR; TCRdb's version includes in-frame clones alone and lacks a portion of them. The table includes about 61,000 clones, about 81% detected once. The sequenced sample was memory CD4+ T cells from blood. The receptors were gathered from an adult in good health and CMV-seronegative. Each CDR3 is given with its conserved first and last residue. D genes are given only for firm matches. Clone size is not always given. Where it is, it says once, few, many or a class for expanded clones.

CDR3 protein: CASSFRRTGYNSPLHF
CDR3 DNA: TGTGCCAGCAGTTTCCGCCGGACAGGGTATAATTCACCCCTCCACTTT
clone size: once
J gene: TRBJ1-6
V gene: TRBV27
D gene: TRBD1

CDR3 protein: CSVNTDTQYF
CDR3 DNA: TGCAGTGTTAACACAGATACGCAGTATTTT
clone size: .
J gene: TRBJ2-3
V gene: TRBV20-1
D gene: .

CDR3 protein: CASSVVGLEQFF
CDR3 DNA: TGTGCCAGCAGCGTAGTGGGGCTAGAGCAGTTCTTC
clone size: .
J gene: TRBJ2-1
V gene: TRBV9
D gene: .

CDR3 protein: CASGLVPRGGNYGYTF
CDR3 DNA: TGTGCTAGTGGTTTGGTACCCAGGGGGGGAAACTATGGCTACACCTTC
clone size: .
J gene: TRBJ1-2
V gene: TRBV12-5
D gene: TRBD1

CDR3 protein: CASSLAGTERYEQYF
CDR3 DNA: TGCGCCAGCAGCTTGGCCGGGACAGAACGCTACGAGCAGTACTTC
clone size: .
J gene: TRBJ2-7
V gene: TRBV5-1
D gene: TRBD1

CDR3 protein: CASINRSGANVLTF
CDR3 DNA: TGTGCCAGCATTAACCGCTCTGGGGCCAACGTCCTGACTTTC
clone size: .
J gene: TRBJ2-6
V gene: TRBV28
D gene: .

CDR3 protein: CASSRRGPTSGSHEQYF
CDR3 DNA: TGTGCCAGCAGCAGAAGGGGGCCGACTAGCGGGAGCCACGAGCAGTACTTC
clone size: few
J gene: TRBJ2-7
V gene: TRBV5-6
D gene: TRBD2

CDR3 protein: CASSLGGGGAPGSPLHF
CDR3 DNA: TGCGCCAGCAGCTTGGGAGGTGGGGGGGCGCCGGGATCACCCCTCCACTTT
clone size: .
J gene: TRBJ1-6
V gene: TRBV5-1
D gene: .

CDR3 protein: CSVLDSGANVLTF
CDR3 DNA: TGCAGCGTTCTGGACTCTGGGGCCAACGTCCTGACTTTC
clone size: few
J gene: TRBJ2-6
V gene: TRBV29-1
D gene: .

CDR3 protein: CASTPLGLDRSQETQYF
CDR3 DNA: TGTGCCAGCACCCCCTTAGGTTTGGACAGGAGCCAAGAGACCCAGTACTTC
clone size: .
J gene: TRBJ2-5
V gene: TRBV27
D gene: TRBD1

CDR3 protein: CASSVRQGDDEPQHF
CDR3 DNA: TGTGCCAGCAGCGTCCGACAGGGGGATGACGAGCCCCAGCATTTT
clone size: .
J gene: TRBJ1-5
V gene: TRBV9
D gene: TRBD1

CDR3 protein: CASRRAGGGTGELFF
CDR3 DNA: TGTGCCAGCAGGAGGGCGGGTGGAGGGACCGGGGAGCTGTTTTTT
clone size: .
J gene: TRBJ2-2
V gene: TRBV7-7
D gene: .

CDR3 protein: CASSVEHDTDTQYF
CDR3 DNA: TGTGCCAGCAGCGTAGAACACGACACAGATACGCAGTATTTT
clone size: .
J gene: TRBJ2-3
V gene: TRBV9
D gene: .